The rows below give T cell receptor beta chains drawn from one sample of a study of Ad26.COV2.S vaccination and SARS-CoV-2 variants. Only in-frame clones appear in the TCRdb table, and some are missing; sequencing was by immunoSEQ multiplex PCR. The sample records some 420,000 clones, roughly 90% being singletons. The sequenced sample was peripheral blood, obtained in a trial of Ad26.COV2.S vaccine versus placebo. The receptors here all came from a person between 18 and 59 years old who received the Ad26.COV2.S COVID-19 vaccine or a placebo. The CDR3 runs from the conserved cysteine through the conserved F or W. The D gene is left open where the match is weak. Size tells how often a clone was seen (once, few, many) or the class of an expanded clone, and some rows leave it out.

v_gene	d_gene	abundance	j_gene	len	CDR3aa	CDR3nt
TRBV7-9	-	-	TRBJ2-4	15	CASSKAQAGENIQYF	TGTGCCAGCAGCAAGGCTCAGGCCGGTGAAAACATTCAGTACTTC
TRBV15	-	-	TRBJ1-2	15	CATSRDLGVNYGYTF	TGTGCCACCAGCAGAGATCTCGGGGTGAACTATGGCTACACCTTC
TRBV7-2	-	-	TRBJ1-1	16	CASSLAPRVVNTEAFF	TGTGCCAGCAGCTTGGCGCCCAGGGTGGTGAACACTGAAGCTTTCTTT
TRBV12-3/TRBV12-4	-	-	TRBJ2-7	12	CASSRQSYEQYF	TGTGCCAGCAGCCGACAGTCCTACGAGCAGTACTTC
TRBV9	-	few	TRBJ1-2	14	CASSVGEGIYGYTF	TGTGCCAGCAGCGTAGGGGAGGGGATCTATGGCTACACCTTC
TRBV29-1	TRBD1	-	TRBJ2-7	15	CSVLTPGDRRYEQYF	TGCAGCGTCCTCACCCCGGGGGACAGGCGGTACGAGCAGTACTTC
TRBV25-1	-	-	TRBJ1-2	12	CASSPDSYGYTF	TGTGCCAGCAGTCCGGACAGCTATGGCTACACCTTC
TRBV7-8	-	-	TRBJ2-7	15	CASSLVTGPSYEQYF	TGTGCCAGCAGCTTAGTGACGGGGCCCTCCTACGAGCAGTACTTC
TRBV30	-	-	TRBJ1-1	14	CAWIPRILGPEAFF	TGTGCCTGGATTCCCCGGATCCTGGGCCCTGAAGCTTTCTTT
TRBV6-5	-	-	TRBJ2-7	12	CASREGQIEQYF	TGTGCCAGCAGGGAGGGACAGATCGAGCAGTACTTC
TRBV4-2	-	-	TRBJ1-1	15	CASSQDVRENTEAFF	TGTGCCAGCAGCCAAGATGTGAGGGAGAACACTGAAGCTTTCTTT
TRBV4-3	-	-	TRBJ1-2	14	CASSQDHRGRGYTF	TGCGCCAGCAGCCAAGATCATAGGGGCCGTGGCTACACCTTC
TRBV27	TRBD1	-	TRBJ2-7	16	CASSRALGTGDYEQYF	TGTGCCAGCAGCCGTGCACTCGGGACAGGGGACTACGAGCAGTACTTC
TRBV5-1	-	-	TRBJ2-7	13	CASSLNREHEQYF	TGCGCCAGCAGCTTGAACAGGGAACACGAGCAGTACTTC
TRBV10-3	TRBD2	-	TRBJ2-3	17	CAISVLAGGIDTDTQYF	TGTGCCATCAGTGTTCTAGCGGGGGGAATCGACACAGATACGCAGTATTTT
TRBV27	-	-	TRBJ2-3	17	CASSLLSLQGGLDTQYF	TGTGCCAGCAGTTTATTATCCTTACAGGGGGGGTTAGATACGCAGTATTTT
TRBV2	-	-	TRBJ2-5	15	CASSRGGQGSLVQYF	TGTGCCAGCAGCCGGGGGGGACAGGGATCCCTGGTCCAGTACTTC
TRBV6-2/TRBV6-3	-	-	TRBJ1-3	16	CASSYSGPYSGNTIYF	TGTGCCAGCAGTTACTCCGGGCCCTACTCTGGAAACACCATATATTTT
TRBV5-6	-	-	TRBJ1-5	14	CASSAGTANQPQHF	TGTGCCAGCAGTGCCGGGACTGCGAATCAGCCCCAGCATTTT